These T cell receptor delta chains were read from a single sample in a study of Vδ1+ human thymocytes. TCRdb re-called clones from the multiplex PCR reads via CATT. The data contain about 54,000 delta-chain clones, 15% to 20% of them singletons. Sequencing was performed on Vdelta1+ gamma-delta thymocytes from the thymus. The source is a boy under three years old who had congenital heart surgery. Both conserved end residues are part of each CDR3. D genes are given only for firm matches. A clone size is listed for some rows: how often the clone was seen (once, few, many), or a class if it is expanded.

j_call: TRDJ1
v_call: TRDV1
d_call: TRDD3
clone_size: once
cdr3_aa: CALGNCVLGGYGKDDKLIF
cdr3_nt: TGTGCTCTTGGGAATTGCGTGTTAGGGGGATATGGGAAGGACGATAAACTCATCTTT

j_call: TRDJ1
v_call: TRDV1
d_call: TRDD2
clone_size: few
cdr3_aa: CALGERLPTCLDTDKLIF
cdr3_nt: TGTGCTCTTGGGGAACGCCTTCCTACGTGCCTCGACACCGATAAACTCATCTTT

j_call: TRDJ1
v_call: TRDV1
d_call: NA
clone_size: NA
cdr3_aa: CALGEGRLCGTDKLIF
cdr3_nt: TGTGCTCTTGGGGAAGGGCGTCTCTGTGGTACCGATAAACTCATCTTT

j_call: TRDJ1
v_call: TRDV1
d_call: TRDD3
clone_size: NA
cdr3_aa: CALGTRYPPYDPWGKYTDKLIF
cdr3_nt: TGTGCTCTTGGGACCCGATATCCTCCCTACGATCCCTGGGGGAAGTACACCGATAAACTCATCTTT

j_call: TRDJ1
v_call: TRDV1
d_call: TRDD3
clone_size: few
cdr3_aa: CALGAKLIPGISRGADKLIF
cdr3_nt: TGTGCTCTTGGGGCTAAACTTATTCCGGGGATATCCCGTGGGGCCGATAAACTCATCTTT

j_call: TRDJ1
v_call: TRDV1
d_call: NA
clone_size: few
cdr3_aa: CALGELREYTDKLIF
cdr3_nt: TGTGCTCTTGGGGAACTAAGAGAGTACACCGATAAACTCATCTTT

j_call: TRDJ1
v_call: TRDV1
d_call: NA
clone_size: few
cdr3_aa: CALGEPRWAYGTGLTDKLIF
cdr3_nt: TGTGCTCTTGGGGAACCAAGGTGGGCCTACGGTACTGGGCTCACCGATAAACTCATCTTT

j_call: TRDJ1
v_call: TRDV1
d_call: NA
clone_size: NA
cdr3_aa: CALGGLIRSGRRTLTDKLIF
cdr3_nt: TGTGCTCTTGGGGGGCTGATACGGAGTGGTCGTAGGACCCTTACCGATAAACTCATCTTT

j_call: TRDJ1
v_call: TRDV2
d_call: NA
clone_size: few
cdr3_aa: CACDTVAERTMRILDDKLIF
cdr3_nt: TGTGCCTGTGACACCGTGGCGGAACGTACGATGAGGATACTAGACGATAAACTCATCTTT

j_call: TRDJ1
v_call: TRDV1
d_call: TRDD3
clone_size: few
cdr3_aa: CALGDIGLHMYWGQYTDKLIF
cdr3_nt: TGTGCTCTTGGGGACATCGGCCTTCACATGTACTGGGGACAGTACACCGATAAACTCATCTTT

j_call: TRDJ1
v_call: TRDV1
d_call: NA
clone_size: few
cdr3_aa: CALGEPRSSYGDWGLIF
cdr3_nt: TGTGCTCTTGGGGAACCCAGAAGTTCCTACGGGGACTGGGGGCTCATCTTT

j_call: TRDJ1
v_call: TRDV2
d_call: TRDD3
clone_size: medium-sized
cdr3_aa: CACVLLGASYTDKLIF
cdr3_nt: TGTGCCTGTGTGCTACTGGGGGCCTCCTACACCGATAAACTCATCTTT

j_call: TRDJ1
v_call: TRDV1
d_call: TRDD3
clone_size: NA
cdr3_aa: CALGELHRRVSEDTIYTDKLIF
cdr3_nt: TGTGCTCTTGGGGAACTTCATAGAAGGGTCTCGGAGGATACGATTTACACCGATAAACTCATCTTT

j_call: TRDJ1
v_call: TRDV1
d_call: TRDD3
clone_size: NA
cdr3_aa: CALGRKPLRLTGGYTDKLIF
cdr3_nt: TGTGCTCTTGGGCGAAAACCCTTACGCCTTACTGGGGGATACACCGATAAACTCATCTTT

j_call: TRDJ1
v_call: TRDV1
d_call: NA
clone_size: once
cdr3_aa: CALGESTGDHWYTDKLIF
cdr3_nt: TGTGCTCTTGGGGAAAGCACGGGGGACCACTGGTACACCGATAAACTCATCTTT

j_call: TRDJ1
v_call: TRDV1
d_call: NA
clone_size: NA
cdr3_aa: CALVNWNPTPVPGLTDKLIF
cdr3_nt: TGTGCTCTTGTTAATTGGAATCCTACCCCCGTACCAGGCCTCACCGATAAACTCATCTTT

j_call: TRDJ1
v_call: TRDV2
d_call: TRDD3
clone_size: few
cdr3_aa: CACDTRLGASTDKLIF
cdr3_nt: TGTGCCTGTGACACCAGACTGGGGGCCTCAACCGATAAACTCATCTTT

j_call: TRDJ1
v_call: TRDV1
d_call: NA
clone_size: NA
cdr3_aa: CALGMPSSRDTTDKLIF
cdr3_nt: TGTGCTCTTGGGATGCCTTCCTCGAGGGATACGACCGATAAACTCATCTTT

j_call: TRDJ1
v_call: TRDV2
d_call: TRDD3
clone_size: medium-sized
cdr3_aa: CACDWGIIDKLIF
cdr3_nt: TGTGCCTGTGACTGGGGGATAATCGATAAACTCATCTTT

j_call: TRDJ1
v_call: TRDV1
d_call: NA
clone_size: NA
cdr3_aa: CALGKRWLGFGDKLIF
cdr3_nt: TGTGCTCTTGGGAAAAGATGGCTGGGATTCGGCGATAAACTCATCTTT

j_call: TRDJ1
v_call: TRDV1
d_call: NA
clone_size: NA
cdr3_aa: CALGEGWFIRGTDKLIF
cdr3_nt: TGTGCTCTTGGGGAAGGATGGTTTATAAGGGGCACCGATAAACTCATCTTT

j_call: TRDJ1
v_call: TRDV1
d_call: TRDD3
clone_size: few
cdr3_aa: CALGELWRGDNLIF
cdr3_nt: TGTGCTCTTGGGGAACTGTGGCGTGGGGATAACCTTATCTTT

j_call: TRDJ1
v_call: TRDV1
d_call: NA
clone_size: few
cdr3_aa: CALTSGVPGDLTDKLIF
cdr3_nt: TGTGCTCTAACTTCGGGGGTCCCGGGGGACCTTACCGATAAACTCATCTTT

j_call: TRDJ1
v_call: TRDV1
d_call: NA
clone_size: few
cdr3_aa: CALGESTIPWGSADKLIF
cdr3_nt: TGTGCTCTTGGGGAATCAACTATACCCTGGGGATCGGCCGATAAACTCATCTTT

j_call: TRDJ1
v_call: TRDV1
d_call: TRDD3
clone_size: few
cdr3_aa: CALGENRYRSYLNSYWGIRYTDKLIF
cdr3_nt: TGTGCTCTTGGGGAAAACCGATACCGTTCCTATTTAAACTCGTACTGGGGGATACGGTACACCGATAAACTCATCTTT

j_call: TRDJ1
v_call: TRDV1
d_call: NA
clone_size: few
cdr3_aa: CALGERPIPTGGTNTDKLIF
cdr3_nt: TGTGCTCTTGGGGAACGTCCGATTCCTACCGGGGGGACCAACACCGATAAACTCATCTTT